This TCR beta chain was documented in a study of shared clonotypes between healthy human individuals. Study information: Per donor, CD8 memory used one plate, CD8 naive used two, CD4 memory used three and CD4 naive used three. Study-level findings and limits: The study found lower generation probabilities in non-shared clonotypes than in those shared by all four donors. A limitation of the genetic and exposure-history diversity represented arose from few donors. Although depth was large, rarefaction showed that sequencing of the sorted subsets was incomplete.

In its sample, this clone was seen once. Its specificity is not known. The CDR3 spans 14 residues. With 4 bases clipped from V and 9 bases from J, the junction kept 11 bases outside the gene matches. Germline CDR1 SQVTM, CDR2 ANQGSEA. The method was immunoSEQ multiplex PCR; TCRdb's version includes in-frame clones alone and lacks a portion of them. Here the sample spans about 2 million clones, about 95% being singletons. Positive CCR7 selection of CD45RO-negative cells yielded the naive CD8 cells, and terminally differentiated effector memory CD45RA+ cells were excluded. The receptor's source is a man aged 18 to 29 in good health. Sequenced input: naive CD8+ T cells sorted from blood. The V and J genes are TRBV29-1 and TRBJ2-1; 8 positions match TRBD2. The chain's CDR3 is CSVVPGLVGGEQFF. CDR3 sequence (DNA): TGCAGCGTTGTCCCGGGACTAGTGGGAGGTGAGCAGTTCTTC.